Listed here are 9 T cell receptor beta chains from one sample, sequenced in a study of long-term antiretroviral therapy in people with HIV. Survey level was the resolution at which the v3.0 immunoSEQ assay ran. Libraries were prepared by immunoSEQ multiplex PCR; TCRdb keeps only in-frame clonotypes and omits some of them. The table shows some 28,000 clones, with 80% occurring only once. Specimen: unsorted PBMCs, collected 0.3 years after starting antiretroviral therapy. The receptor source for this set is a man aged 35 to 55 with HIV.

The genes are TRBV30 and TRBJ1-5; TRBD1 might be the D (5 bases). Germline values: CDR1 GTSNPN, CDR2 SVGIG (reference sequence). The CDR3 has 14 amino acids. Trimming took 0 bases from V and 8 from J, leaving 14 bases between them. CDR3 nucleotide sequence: TGTGCCTGGAGTGTACTTCGGGGCGAGGAGCCCCAGCATTTT. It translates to CAWSVLRGEEPQHF.

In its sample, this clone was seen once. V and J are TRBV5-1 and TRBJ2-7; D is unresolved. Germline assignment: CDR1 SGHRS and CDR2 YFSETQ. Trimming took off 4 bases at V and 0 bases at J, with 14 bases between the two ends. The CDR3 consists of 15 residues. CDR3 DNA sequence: TGCGCCAGCAGCCCCACCGACCCAAGCTCCTACGAGCAGTACTTC. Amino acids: CASSPTDPSSYEQYF. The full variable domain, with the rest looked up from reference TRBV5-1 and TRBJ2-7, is KAGVTQTPRYLIKTRGQQVTLSCSPISGHRSVSWYQQTPGQGLQFLFEYFSETQRNKGNFPGRFSGRQFSNSRSEMNVSTLELGDSALYLCASSPTDPSSYEQYFGPGTRLTVT.

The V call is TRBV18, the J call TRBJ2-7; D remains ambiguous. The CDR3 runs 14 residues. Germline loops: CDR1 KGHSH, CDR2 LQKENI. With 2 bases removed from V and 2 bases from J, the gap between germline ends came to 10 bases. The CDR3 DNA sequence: TGTGCCAGCTCACCAGGATTAACCACCTACGAGCAGTACTTC. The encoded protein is CASSPGLTTYEQYF.

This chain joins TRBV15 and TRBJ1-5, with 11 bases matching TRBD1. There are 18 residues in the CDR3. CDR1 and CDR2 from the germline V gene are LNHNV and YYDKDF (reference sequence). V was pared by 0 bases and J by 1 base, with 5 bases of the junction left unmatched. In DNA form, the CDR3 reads TGTGCCACCAGCAGAGATGGGACAGGGGGGAGAAGCAATCAGCCCCAGCATTTT. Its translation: CATSRDGTGGRSNQPQHF.

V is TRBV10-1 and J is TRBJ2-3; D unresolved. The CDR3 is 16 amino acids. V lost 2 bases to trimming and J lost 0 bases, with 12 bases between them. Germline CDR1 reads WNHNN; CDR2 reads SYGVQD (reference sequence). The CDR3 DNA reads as TGCGCCAGCAGTGAGGTTGTAGCCGGAAGCACAGATACGCAGTATTTT. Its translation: CASSEVVAGSTDTQYF.

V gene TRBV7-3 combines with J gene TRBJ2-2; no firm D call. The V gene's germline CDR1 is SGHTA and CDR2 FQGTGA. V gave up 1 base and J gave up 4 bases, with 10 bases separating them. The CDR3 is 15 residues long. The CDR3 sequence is CASSLNAAGTGELFF. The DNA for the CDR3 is TGTGCCAGCAGCTTAAATGCCGCCGGCACCGGGGAGCTGTTTTTT.

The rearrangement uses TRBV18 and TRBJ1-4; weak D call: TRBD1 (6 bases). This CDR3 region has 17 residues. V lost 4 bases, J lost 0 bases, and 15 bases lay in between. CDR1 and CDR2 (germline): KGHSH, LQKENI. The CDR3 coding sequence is TGTGCCAGCTCACGCCTCCCGGGACACACAACTAATGAAAAACTGTTTTTT. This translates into CASSRLPGHTTNEKLFF.

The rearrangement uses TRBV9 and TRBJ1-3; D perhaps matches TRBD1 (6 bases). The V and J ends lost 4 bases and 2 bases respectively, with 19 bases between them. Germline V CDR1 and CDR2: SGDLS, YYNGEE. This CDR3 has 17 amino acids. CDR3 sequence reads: CASSPLGQPQPGNTIYF. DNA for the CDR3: TGTGCCAGCAGCCCCCTTGGACAGCCTCAACCTGGAAACACCATATATTTT.

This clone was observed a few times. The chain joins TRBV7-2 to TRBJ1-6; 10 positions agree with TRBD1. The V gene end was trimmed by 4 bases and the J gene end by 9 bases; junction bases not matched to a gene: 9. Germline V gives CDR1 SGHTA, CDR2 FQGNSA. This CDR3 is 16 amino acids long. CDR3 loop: CASSSQLGTGASPLHF. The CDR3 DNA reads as TGTGCCAGCAGCTCTCAGTTAGGGACAGGGGCTTCACCCCTCCACTTT. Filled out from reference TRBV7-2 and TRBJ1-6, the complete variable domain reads GAGVSQSPSNKVTEKGKDVELRCDPISGHTALYWYRQSLGQGLEFLIYFQGNSAPDKSGLPSDRFSAERTGGSVSTLTIQRTQQEDSAVYLCASSSQLGTGASPLHFGNGTRLTVT.